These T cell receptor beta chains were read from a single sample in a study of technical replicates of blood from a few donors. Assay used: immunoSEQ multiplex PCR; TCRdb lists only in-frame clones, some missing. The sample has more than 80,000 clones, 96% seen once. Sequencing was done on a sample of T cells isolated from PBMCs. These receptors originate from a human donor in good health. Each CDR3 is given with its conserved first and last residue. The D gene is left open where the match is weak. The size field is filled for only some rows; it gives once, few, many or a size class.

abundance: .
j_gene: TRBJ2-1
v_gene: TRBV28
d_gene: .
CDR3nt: TGTGCCAGCAGTCTATCACACAGGGAACCAAGCAATGAGCAGTTCTTC
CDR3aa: CASSLSHREPSNEQFF

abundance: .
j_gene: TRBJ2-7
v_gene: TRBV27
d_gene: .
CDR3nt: TGTGCCAGCAGAAGTACAGGGACGGGCTACGAGCAGTACTTC
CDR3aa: CASRSTGTGYEQYF

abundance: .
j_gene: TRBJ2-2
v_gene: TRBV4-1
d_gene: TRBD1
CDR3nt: TGCGCCAGCAGCCAGGGACAGGAGAACACCGGGGAGCTGTTTTTT
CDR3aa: CASSQGQENTGELFF

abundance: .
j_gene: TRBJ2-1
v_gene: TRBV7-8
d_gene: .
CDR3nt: TGTGCCAGCAGCTTAGTTTTAACAGGGGAAAGCGCGGGAGGACCGAATGAGCAGTTCTTC
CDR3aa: CASSLVLTGESAGGPNEQFF

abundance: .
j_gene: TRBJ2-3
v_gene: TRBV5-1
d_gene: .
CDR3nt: TGCGCCAGCAGCACGGCGGGACAGTTAAATTGGGATACGCAGTATTTT
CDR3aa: CASSTAGQLNWDTQYF

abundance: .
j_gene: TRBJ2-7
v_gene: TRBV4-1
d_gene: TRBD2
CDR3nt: TGCGCCAGCAGCCAAGAGGGGACTAGCGCTTTCTACGAGCAGTACTTC
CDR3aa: CASSQEGTSAFYEQYF

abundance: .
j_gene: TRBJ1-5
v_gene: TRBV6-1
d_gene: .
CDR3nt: TGTGCCAGCAGTGAAGTCGGTGCTAACGAGATTAATCAGCCCCAGCATTTT
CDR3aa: CASSEVGANEINQPQHF

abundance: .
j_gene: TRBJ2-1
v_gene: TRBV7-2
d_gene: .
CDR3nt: TGTGCCAGCAGCCCCAGGGGTCGGCATGAGCAGTTCTTC
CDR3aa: CASSPRGRHEQFF

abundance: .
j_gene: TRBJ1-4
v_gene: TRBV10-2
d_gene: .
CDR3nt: TGCGCCAGCCTGAATGAAAAACTGTTTTTT
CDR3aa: CASLNEKLFF

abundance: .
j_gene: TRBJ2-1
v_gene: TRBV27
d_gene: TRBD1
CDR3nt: TGTGCCAGCAAAGAGGGGCGGGGGACAGGGGGGTTAAATGAGCAGTTCTTC
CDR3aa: CASKEGRGTGGLNEQFF

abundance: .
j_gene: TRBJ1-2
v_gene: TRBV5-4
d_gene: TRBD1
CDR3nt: TGTGCCAGCAGCTCGCGGACAGGGGGCGTGGAAGGCTACACCTTC
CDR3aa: CASSSRTGGVEGYTF

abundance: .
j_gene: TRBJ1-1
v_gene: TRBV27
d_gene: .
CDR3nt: TGTGCCAGCAGTTTAGGAGGAGGGAACACTGAAGCTTTCTTT
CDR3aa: CASSLGGGNTEAFF

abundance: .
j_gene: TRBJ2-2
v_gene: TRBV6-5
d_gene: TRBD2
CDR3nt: TGTGCCAGCCTAGCGGATAACACCGGGGAGCTGTTTTTT
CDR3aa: CASLADNTGELFF

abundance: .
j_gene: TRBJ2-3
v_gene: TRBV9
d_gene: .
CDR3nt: TGTGCCAGCAGCGCGGGATCCCGTCACCTCATTAGCACAGATACGCAGTATTTT
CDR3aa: CASSAGSRHLISTDTQYF

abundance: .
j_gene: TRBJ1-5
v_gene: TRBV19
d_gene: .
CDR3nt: TGTGCCAGTATAGGCTCGGCAGGGAATGTTCAGCCCCAGCATTTT
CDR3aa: CASIGSAGNVQPQHF

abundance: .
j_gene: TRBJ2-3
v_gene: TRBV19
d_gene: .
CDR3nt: TGTGCCAGTAGTATTTGGCCCCCAGATACGCAGTATTTT
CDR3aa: CASSIWPPDTQYF

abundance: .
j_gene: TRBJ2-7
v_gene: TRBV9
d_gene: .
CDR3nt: TGTGCCAGCAGCGTAACTTATGGGGGCCGTGTCTCCCACGAGCAGTACTTC
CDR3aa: CASSVTYGGRVSHEQYF

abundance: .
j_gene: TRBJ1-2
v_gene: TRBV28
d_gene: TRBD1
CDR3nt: TGTGCCAGCAGTTTAGGACAGGGGACCGGCTACACCTTC
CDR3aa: CASSLGQGTGYTF

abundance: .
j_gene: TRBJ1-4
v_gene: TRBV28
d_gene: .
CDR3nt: TGTGCCAGCAGATGGGGCAGGGGTGAAAAACTGTTTTTT
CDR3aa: CASRWGRGEKLFF

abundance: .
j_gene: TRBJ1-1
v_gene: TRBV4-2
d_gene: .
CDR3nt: TGTGCCAGCAGCCAAACCGCCTATATGACTGAAGCTTTCTTT
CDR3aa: CASSQTAYMTEAFF

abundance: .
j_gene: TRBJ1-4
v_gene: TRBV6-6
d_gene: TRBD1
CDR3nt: TGTGCCAGCAGTAGCCCCGAGACAGGGGAAAAACTGTTTTTT
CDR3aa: CASSSPETGEKLFF

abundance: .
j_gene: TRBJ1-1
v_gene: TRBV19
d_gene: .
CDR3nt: TGTGCCAGTAGTCTAACCCGGGGGTCTGAAGCTTTCTTT
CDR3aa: CASSLTRGSEAFF

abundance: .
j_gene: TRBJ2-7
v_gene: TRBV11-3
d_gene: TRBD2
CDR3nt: TGTGCCAGCAGCTTAGGGACTAGAATGGGTAGCGGCGTGTACGAGCAGTACTTC
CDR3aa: CASSLGTRMGSGVYEQYF

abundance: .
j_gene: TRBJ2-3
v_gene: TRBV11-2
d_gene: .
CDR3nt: TGTGCCAGCAGCTTAGGCGCGGGGGCCACGCAGTATTTT
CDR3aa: CASSLGAGATQYF

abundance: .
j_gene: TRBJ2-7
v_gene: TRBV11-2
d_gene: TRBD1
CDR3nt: TGTGCCAGCAGTCCGGACAGGGGCGAGCAGTACTTC
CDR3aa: CASSPDRGEQYF

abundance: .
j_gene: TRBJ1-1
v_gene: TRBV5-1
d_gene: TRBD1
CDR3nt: TGCGCCAGCACATTCCAGACAGGGGTGAACACTGAAGCTTTCTTT
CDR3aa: CASTFQTGVNTEAFF

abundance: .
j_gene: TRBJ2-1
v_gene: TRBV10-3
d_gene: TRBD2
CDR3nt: TGTGCCATCAGCCAGCGGGATAACAATGAGCAGTTCTTC
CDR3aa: CAISQRDNNEQFF

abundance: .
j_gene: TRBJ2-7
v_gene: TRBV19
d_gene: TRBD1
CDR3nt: TGTGCCAGTTCCGGGACAGGAGTATACGAGCAGTACTTC
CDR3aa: CASSGTGVYEQYF

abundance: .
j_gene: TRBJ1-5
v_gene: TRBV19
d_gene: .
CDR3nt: TGTGCCAGTAGTATAGTGACAGGCAATCAGCCCCAGCATTTT
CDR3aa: CASSIVTGNQPQHF

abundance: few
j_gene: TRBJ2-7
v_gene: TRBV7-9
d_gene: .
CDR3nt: TGTGCCAGCAGCCTCGGAGGAGGCGAGCAGTACTTC
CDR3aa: CASSLGGGEQYF

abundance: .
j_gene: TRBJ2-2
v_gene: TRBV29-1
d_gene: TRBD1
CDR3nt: TGCAGCGCCGGACAGGGGAACGGGGAGCTGTTTTTT
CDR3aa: CSAGQGNGELFF